This TCR beta chain was profiled in a study of blood T cell repertoires in COVID-19. Produced via immunoSEQ multiplex PCR; TCRdb's table is partial and in-frame only. This sample has hundreds of thousands of clones, with roughly 88% found just once. Exposed enrollees encountered a COVID-19 case at some point within 2 weeks before study entry. This clone was recorded once. The germline gives CDR1 MGHRA, CDR2 YSYEKL. V shed 0 bases and J 7 bases; nucleotides not matched to a gene: 7. The CDR3 covers 16 residues. The chain uses TRBV4-1 and TRBJ1-5, with 9 bases that match TRBD1. This sequence was found in a woman aged 18 to 35 who had been exposed to COVID-19. Sequenced sample: PBMCs or T cells enriched from blood (not recorded which). The CDR3 nucleotides are TGCGCCAGCAGCCAAGACGGACAGGGGAACCGACAGCCCCAGCATTTT. Its translation: CASSQDGQGNRQPQHF.